This TCR beta chain was identified in a study of blood T cell repertoires in COVID-19. Overall study context: Sample material is recorded as cDNA or gDNA derived from T cells, B-cell-depleted T cells, or PBMCs.

Those who participated ranged in age from roughly 18 to 89 years and resided in about two dozen US areas. Repertoires were generated with immunoSEQ multiplex PCR, while TCRdb's copy carries only in-frame clones and drops some. The table records 180,000 or so clones, approximately 92% of them present only once. This clone has a count of ten or more. This clonotype originated in a woman aged 40 to 50 with acute COVID-19. Material: PBMCs or T cells enriched from blood (not recorded which).

The CDR3 loop reads CASSFQATGELFF. The CDR3 DNA sequence: TGTGCCAGCAGCTTTCAAGCCACCGGGGAGCTGTTTTTT. The rearrangement uses TRBV14 and TRBJ2-2; D gene ambiguous. Germline loops: CDR1 SGHDN, CDR2 FVKESK. This CDR3 is built from 13 residues. Trimming took 5 bases from V and 4 from J, leaving 8 bases between them.